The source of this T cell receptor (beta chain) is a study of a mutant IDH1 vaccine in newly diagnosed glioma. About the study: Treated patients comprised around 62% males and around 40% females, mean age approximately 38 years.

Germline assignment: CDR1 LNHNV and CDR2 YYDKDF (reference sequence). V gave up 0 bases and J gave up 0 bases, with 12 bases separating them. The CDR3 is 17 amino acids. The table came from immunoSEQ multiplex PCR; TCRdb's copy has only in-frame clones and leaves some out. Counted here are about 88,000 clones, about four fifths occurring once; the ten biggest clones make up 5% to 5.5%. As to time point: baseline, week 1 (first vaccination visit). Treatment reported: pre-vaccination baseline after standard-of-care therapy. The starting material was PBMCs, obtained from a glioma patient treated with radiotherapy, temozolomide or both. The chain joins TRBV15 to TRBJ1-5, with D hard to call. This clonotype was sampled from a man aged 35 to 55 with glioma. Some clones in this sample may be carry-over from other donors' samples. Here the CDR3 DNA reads TGTGCCACCAGCAGAGAGTCCGCGGGATATAGCAATCAGCCCCAGCATTTT. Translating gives CATSRESAGYSNQPQHF.